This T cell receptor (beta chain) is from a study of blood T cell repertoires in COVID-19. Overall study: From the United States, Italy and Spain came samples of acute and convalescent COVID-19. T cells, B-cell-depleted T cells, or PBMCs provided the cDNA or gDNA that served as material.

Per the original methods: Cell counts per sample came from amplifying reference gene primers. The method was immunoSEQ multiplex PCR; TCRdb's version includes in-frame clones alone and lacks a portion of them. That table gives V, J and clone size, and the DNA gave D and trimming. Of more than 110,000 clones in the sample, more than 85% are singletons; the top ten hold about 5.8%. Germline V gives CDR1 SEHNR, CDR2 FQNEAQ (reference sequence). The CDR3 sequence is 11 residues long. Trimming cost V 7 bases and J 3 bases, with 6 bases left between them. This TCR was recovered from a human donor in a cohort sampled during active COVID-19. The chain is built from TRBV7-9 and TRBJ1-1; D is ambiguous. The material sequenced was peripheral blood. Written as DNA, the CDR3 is TGTGCCAGCACCACTTACACTGAAGCTTTCTTT. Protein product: CASTTYTEAFF.